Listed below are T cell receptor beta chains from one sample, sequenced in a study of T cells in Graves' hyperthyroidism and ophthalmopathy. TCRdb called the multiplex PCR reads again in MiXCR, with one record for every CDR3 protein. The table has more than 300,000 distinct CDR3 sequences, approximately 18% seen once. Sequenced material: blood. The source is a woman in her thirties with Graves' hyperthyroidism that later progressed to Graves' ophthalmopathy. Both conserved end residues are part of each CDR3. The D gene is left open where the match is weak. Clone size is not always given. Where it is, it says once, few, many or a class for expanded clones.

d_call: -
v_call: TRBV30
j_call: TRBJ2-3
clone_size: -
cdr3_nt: TGTGCCTGGAGGGAGGCCGGCACTACAGATACGCAGTATTTT
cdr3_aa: CAWREAGTTDTQYF

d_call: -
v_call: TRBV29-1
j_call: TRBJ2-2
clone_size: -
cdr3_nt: TGCAGCGTTAAGACCGGGGAGCTGTTTTTT
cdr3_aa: CSVKTGELFF

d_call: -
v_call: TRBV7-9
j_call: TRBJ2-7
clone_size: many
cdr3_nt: TGTGCCAGCAGTCGTCTCGGAGCCCCCTACGAGCAGTACTTC
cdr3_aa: CASSRLGAPYEQYF

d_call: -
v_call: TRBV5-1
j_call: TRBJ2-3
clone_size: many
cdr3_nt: TGCGCCAGCAGCTCACCCCAGGGAACTCGCACAGATACGCAGTATTTT
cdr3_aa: CASSSPQGTRTDTQYF

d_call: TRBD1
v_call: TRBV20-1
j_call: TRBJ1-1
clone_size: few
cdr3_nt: TGCAGTGCAAACACCGGGACAGGCTACACTGAAGCTTTCTTT
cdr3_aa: CSANTGTGYTEAFF

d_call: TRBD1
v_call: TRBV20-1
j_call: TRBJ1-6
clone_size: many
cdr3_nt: TGCAGTGCTAGCCACAGGGGGCCTAATTCACCCCTCCACTTT
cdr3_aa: CSASHRGPNSPLHF

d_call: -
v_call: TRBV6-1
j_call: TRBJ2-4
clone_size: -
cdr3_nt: TGTGCCAGCCGTCTCGGAATATCCAAAAACATTCAGTACTTC
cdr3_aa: CASRLGISKNIQYF

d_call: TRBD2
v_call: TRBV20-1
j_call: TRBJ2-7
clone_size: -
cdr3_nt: TGCAGTGCTAGCCCGAGGGCGGGAGGGCCCCCTTCGATTTACGAGCAGTACTTC
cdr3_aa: CSASPRAGGPPSIYEQYF

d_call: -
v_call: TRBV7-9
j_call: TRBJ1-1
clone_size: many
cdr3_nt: TGTGCCAGCAGCCCCGCGATGAACACTGAAGCTTTCTTT
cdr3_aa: CASSPAMNTEAFF

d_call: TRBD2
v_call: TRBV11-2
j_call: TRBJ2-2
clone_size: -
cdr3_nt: TGTGCCAGCAGCTCGATGACTAGCGGGAGAGACACCGGGGAGCTGTTTTTT
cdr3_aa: CASSSMTSGRDTGELFF

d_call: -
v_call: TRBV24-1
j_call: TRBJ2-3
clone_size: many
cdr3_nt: TGTGCCACCAGTGACCGGGACGGATGGGTAGATACGCAGTATTTT
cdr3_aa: CATSDRDGWVDTQYF

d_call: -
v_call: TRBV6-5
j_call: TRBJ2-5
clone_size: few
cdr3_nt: TGTGCCAGCAGTTACTCCACAGGGTCAGGTGAGACCCAGTACTTC
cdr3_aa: CASSYSTGSGETQYF

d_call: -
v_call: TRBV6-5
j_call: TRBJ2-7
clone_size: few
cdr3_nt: TGTGCCAGCAGTTCAGGGCCCCTGACATCCTACGAGCAGTACTTC
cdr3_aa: CASSSGPLTSYEQYF

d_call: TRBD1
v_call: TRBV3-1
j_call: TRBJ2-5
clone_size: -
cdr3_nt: TGTGCCAGCAGGGACAGGGGTATGGAGACCCAGTACTTC
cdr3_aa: CASRDRGMETQYF

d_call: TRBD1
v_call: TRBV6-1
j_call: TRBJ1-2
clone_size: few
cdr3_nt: TGTGCCAGCAGTCAGACAGGGATCTTTGGGTCTGACACCTTC
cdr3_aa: CASSQTGIFGSDTF

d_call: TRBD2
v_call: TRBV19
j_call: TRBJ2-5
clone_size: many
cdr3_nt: TGTGCCAGTAGTATGGGTAGCGGGGGGCTCCCTCAAGAGACCCAGTACTTC
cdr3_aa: CASSMGSGGLPQETQYF

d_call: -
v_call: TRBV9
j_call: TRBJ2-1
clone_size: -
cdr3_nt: TGTGCCAGCAGCGATCGCCTGGGGAGCTCCACTTTTAGCTCCTACAATGAGCAGTTCTTC
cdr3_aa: CASSDRLGSSTFSSYNEQFF

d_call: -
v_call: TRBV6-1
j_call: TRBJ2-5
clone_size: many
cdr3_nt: TGTGCCAGCAGGACTTCTTTCCTAAGAGTGACGGAGACCCAGTACTTC
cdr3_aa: CASRTSFLRVTETQYF

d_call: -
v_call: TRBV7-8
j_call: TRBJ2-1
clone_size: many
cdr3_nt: TGTGCCAGCAGCTTACGGCTGTCCTCCTACAATGAGCAGTTCTTC
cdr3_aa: CASSLRLSSYNEQFF

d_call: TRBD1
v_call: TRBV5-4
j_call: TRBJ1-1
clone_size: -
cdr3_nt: TGTGCCAGCAGGCGACAGGGAACCAGGGGTGAAGCTTTCTTT
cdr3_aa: CASRRQGTRGEAFF

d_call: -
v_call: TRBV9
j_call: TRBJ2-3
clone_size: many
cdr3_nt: TGTGCCAGCAAAGAGAAGCAGTATTTT
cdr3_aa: CASKEKQYF

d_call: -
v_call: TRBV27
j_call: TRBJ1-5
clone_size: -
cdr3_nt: TGTGCCAGCAGTTTATCGGCAGGGGAAAGCAATCAGCCCCAGCATTTT
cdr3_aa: CASSLSAGESNQPQHF

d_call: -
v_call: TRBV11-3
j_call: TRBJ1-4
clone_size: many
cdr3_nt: TGTGCCAGCAGCTTAGTTGGTCGCAGGGAGGGTGAAAAACTGTTTTTT
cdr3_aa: CASSLVGRREGEKLFF

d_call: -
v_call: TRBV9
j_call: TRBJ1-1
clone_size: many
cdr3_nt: TGTGCCAGCAGCGACGGGAGGGGCGTCAGCACTGAAGCTTTCTTT
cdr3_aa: CASSDGRGVSTEAFF

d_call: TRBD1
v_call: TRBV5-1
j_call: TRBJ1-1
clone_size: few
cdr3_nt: TGCGCCAGCAGCGGGACAGGGGTTCTGAACACTGAAGCTTTCTTT
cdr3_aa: CASSGTGVLNTEAFF

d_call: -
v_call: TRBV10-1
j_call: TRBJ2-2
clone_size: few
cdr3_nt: TGCGCCAGCAGTGATCTCGGCGGAGGGTACACCGGGGAGCTGTTTTTT
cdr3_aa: CASSDLGGGYTGELFF

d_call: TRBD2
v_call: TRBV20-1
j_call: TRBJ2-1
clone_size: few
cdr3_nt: TGCAGAGTAGCAGCGGGGGGGTTGAATGAGCAGTTCTTC
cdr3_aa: CRVAAGGLNEQFF

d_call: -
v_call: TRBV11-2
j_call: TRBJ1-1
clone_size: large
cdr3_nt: TGTGCCAGCAGCTTAGTAGCGGGCTCGAACACTGAAGCTTTCTTT
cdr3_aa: CASSLVAGSNTEAFF

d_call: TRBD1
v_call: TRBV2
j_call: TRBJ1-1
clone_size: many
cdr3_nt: TGTGCCAGCAGTGATGTCGGAGGGGGCTTCACTGAAGCTTTCTTT
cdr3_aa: CASSDVGGGFTEAFF

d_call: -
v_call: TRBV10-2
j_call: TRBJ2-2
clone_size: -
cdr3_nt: TGCGCCAGCAGGCTGGGCCACGCGAACACCGGGGAGCTGTTTTTT
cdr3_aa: CASRLGHANTGELFF

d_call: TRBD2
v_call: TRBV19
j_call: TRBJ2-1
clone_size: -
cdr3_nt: TGTGCCAGTAGTATTTCTAGCGGGACCTACAGCTCCTACAATGAGCAGTTCTTC
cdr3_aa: CASSISSGTYSSYNEQFF

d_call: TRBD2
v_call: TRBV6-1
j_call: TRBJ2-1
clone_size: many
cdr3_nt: TGTGCCAGCAGTGACCTAGGACTAGCGGGAGGGGATAATGAGCAGTTCTTC
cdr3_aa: CASSDLGLAGGDNEQFF

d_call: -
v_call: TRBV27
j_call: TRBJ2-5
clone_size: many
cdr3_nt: TGTGCCAGCAGTTTCCAGGCGGGAGAGACCCAGTACTTC
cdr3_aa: CASSFQAGETQYF

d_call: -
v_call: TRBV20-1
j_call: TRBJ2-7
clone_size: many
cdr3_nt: TGCAGTTGTCGAGGTACAAAAGCCTACGAGCAGTACTTC
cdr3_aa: CSCRGTKAYEQYF

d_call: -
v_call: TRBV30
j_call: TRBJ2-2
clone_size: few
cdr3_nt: TGTGCCTGGAGCGGGGACGGATACACCGGGGAGCTGTTTTTT
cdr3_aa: CAWSGDGYTGELFF

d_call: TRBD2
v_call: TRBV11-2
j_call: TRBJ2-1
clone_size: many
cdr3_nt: TGTGCCAGCGCGGGGGGATCCAATGAGCAGTTCTTC
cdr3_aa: CASAGGSNEQFF

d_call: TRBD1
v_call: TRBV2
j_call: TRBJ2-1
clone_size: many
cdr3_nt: TGTGCCAGCAGGGTGAGACAGGGTGGCAATGAGCAGTTCTTC
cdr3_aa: CASRVRQGGNEQFF

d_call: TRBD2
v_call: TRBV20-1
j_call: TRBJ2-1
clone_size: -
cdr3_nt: TGCAGAAAGCAGTCGGGGGGTGAGCAGTTCTTC
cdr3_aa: CRKQSGGEQFF

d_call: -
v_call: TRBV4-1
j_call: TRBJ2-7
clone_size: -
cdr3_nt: TGCGCCAGCAGCCAAGCGCTTGGGGGGAGATACTACGAGCAGTACTTC
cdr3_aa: CASSQALGGRYYEQYF

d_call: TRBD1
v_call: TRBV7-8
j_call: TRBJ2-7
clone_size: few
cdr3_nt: TGTGCCAGCAGTCGGACAGGGGAGGAATCTTGGGAGCAGTACTTC
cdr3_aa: CASSRTGEESWEQYF

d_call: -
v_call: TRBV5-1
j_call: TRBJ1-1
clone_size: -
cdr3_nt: TGCGCCAGCAGCCTGGGAGCAGGGGCTAACACTGAAGCTTTCTTT
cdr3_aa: CASSLGAGANTEAFF

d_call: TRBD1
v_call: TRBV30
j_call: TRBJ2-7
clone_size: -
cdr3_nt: TGTGCCTGGAGTGTACAGGGGCAACCCTACGAGCAGTACTTC
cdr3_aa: CAWSVQGQPYEQYF

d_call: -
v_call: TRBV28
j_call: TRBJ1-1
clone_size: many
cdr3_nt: TGTGCCAGCAGTTGGGGGTTAAACACTGAAGCTTTCTTT
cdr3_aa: CASSWGLNTEAFF

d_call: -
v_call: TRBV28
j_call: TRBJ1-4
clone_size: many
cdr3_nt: TGTGCCAGCAGCCTGGACAGTCCCGTGAATGAAAAACTGTTTTTT
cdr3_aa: CASSLDSPVNEKLFF

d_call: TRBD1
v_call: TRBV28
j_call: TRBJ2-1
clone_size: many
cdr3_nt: TGTGCCAGCAGTGGGGGACAGGCGGCTGAGCAGTTCTTC
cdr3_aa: CASSGGQAAEQFF

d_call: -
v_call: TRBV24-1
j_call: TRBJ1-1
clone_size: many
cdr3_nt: TGTGCCACCAGTGGGACGTCGAACACTGAAGCTTTCTTT
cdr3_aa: CATSGTSNTEAFF

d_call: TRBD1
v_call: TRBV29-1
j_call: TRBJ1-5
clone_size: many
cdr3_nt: TGCAGCGCCCTTGGGACAGGGGGTCACCAGCCCCAGCATTTT
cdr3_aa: CSALGTGGHQPQHF

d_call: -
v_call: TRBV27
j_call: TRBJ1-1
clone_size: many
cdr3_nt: TGTGCCAGCAGTGGTAGGACTACGTTAAACACTGAAGCTTTCTTT
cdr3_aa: CASSGRTTLNTEAFF